The T cell receptor (beta chain) under discussion was sequenced for a study of T cells expressing NK-cell markers (dated by TCRdb to 2018 to 2020). Some background on the complete study: Three sorted T-cell subsets (CD3+CD56+NKG2C+, CD3+CD56+NKG2C- and CD3+CD56-NKG2C+) from several donors had their TCR beta-chain repertoires profiled. Among the eight sequenced donors, only one was HCMV-seronegative, while the other seven were HCMV-seropositive. Libraries were sequenced as 2 x 150 bp reads on Illumina HiSeq 2000/2500, MiSeq or NextSeq. The eight sequenced donors were randomly selected healthy volunteers, three men and five women. Study-wide conclusions, independent of this receptor: Those dominant clonotypes were again the most abundant among CD3+CD56-NKG2C+ cells in a handful of donors, at roughly 28.3-60.1%. In about 6 donors, the dominant CD3+CD56+NKG2C+ clonotypes were found to rank among the top 10 CD8+ clonotypes and to make up 1.0-7.0% of CD8+ T cells. It remained unclear whether the expanded NKG2C-expressing T cell clones were specific for HCMV antigens.

HCMV-specific IgG was detected in serum with a commercial ELISA kit to determine HCMV serostatus. Peripheral blood mononuclear cells were isolated from blood by Ficoll density gradient centrifugation. About this clonotype itself: The specificity of this receptor is unknown.

Sequencing instrument: Illumina HiSeq 2000. The TCR beta cDNA libraries were made using 5'RACE template switching, a step that added both a universal primer site and unique molecular identifiers. Synthesis of cDNA was primed from the TCR beta constant segment and was followed by two consecutive PCR amplification steps. The authors processed their data as follows. MIGEC was used to demultiplex reads and group reads by UMI, and MiTCR was used to assemble and quantify clonotypes. To exclude erroneous sequences, any TCR cDNA sequence not supported by at least two reads was discarded. The tcR package was used for downstream repertoire analysis, and clonotypes were matched across fractions by CDR3 nucleotide sequence plus V segment. VDJmatch was used to annotate antigen specificity against VDJdb, with one amino acid substitution allowed in CDR3. TCRdb reanalyzed the reads, keeping one entry per CDR3 protein sequence and omitting DNA. V and J calls and clone size were set by TCRdb, not the authors. The sample table records 500,000 or so distinct CDR3 sequences. The top ten clones comprise roughly 3.5% of the sample.

The origin of this receptor is a man aged 18 to 30 in good health. Donor details come from another sample of the same person, matched by shared clones. Sample: blood T cells: a sorted CD56 or NKG2C T cell subset, CD4+ or CD8+ T cells, or bulk PBMC T cells (not recorded which).

The encoded CDR3 is CASTPYPTDLQETQYF. The V and J genes are TRBV12-3 or TRBV12-4 and TRBJ2-5; TCRdb indicates TRBD1, and absent DNA this call remains unverified. The CDR3 runs 16 residues from the cysteine to the phenylalanine. The DNA is not on file.